This entry lists 2 T cell receptor beta chains sequenced from one sample in a study of control samples from healthy donors and cancer patients. Here immunoSEQ multiplex PCR was the method, and the copy in TCRdb shows in-frame clones only, minus some. The table lists some 150,000 clones, more than 90% of them singletons. Sequencing was done on a sample of blood. These receptors originate from a man aged 30 to 45 in good health.

The V gene is TRBV6-5, the J gene TRBJ1-4; possible D gene TRBD1, 6 bases. Trimming stripped 0 bases from V and 4 bases from J, with 12 bases between. This CDR3 has 16 amino acids. Germline CDR1 MNHEY, CDR2 SVGAGI. As DNA, the CDR3 is TGTGCCAGCAGTTACTCAGGGGGGCTCCGTAATGAAAAACTGTTTTTT. It is translated as CASSYSGGLRNEKLFF.

V usage is TRBV6-2 or TRBV6-3 and J usage is TRBJ1-2, with 9 bases lining up with TRBD1. The germline V gene has CDR1 MNHEY and CDR2 SVGEGT. The CDR3 loop spans 15 amino acids. Trimming took 5 bases from V and 3 from J; bases not matched to a gene: 7. CDR3 amino acids: CASSIPQGAYYGYTF. The CDR3 region has the DNA TGTGCCAGCAGTATACCACAGGGGGCTTACTATGGCTACACCTTC.